This note documents a single T cell receptor beta chain sequence. Its antigen is undetermined. The data stem from a study of Graves' ophthalmopathy and Graves' hyperthyroidism. For the study at large: Calling hyperthyroidism stable required that no ophthalmopathy show up within 18 months of follow-up.

Uncontrolled infections, other autoimmune diseases, pregnancy or lactation barred patients from enrollment. Transcripts of RNA were the source for amplifying TCR beta CDR3 regions. Amplification began with first-round RT-PCR using HTBI primers, then second-round multiplex PCR was performed. One entry per CDR3 protein results from TCRdb running MiXCR on the multiplex PCR reads. The sample includes 1 million to 1.3 million distinct CDR3 sequences, 36% of them seen just once. Broader study findings: Also, most clonotypes expanded in the thyroid above 0.001 frequency appeared in blood.

Germline V CDR1 and CDR2: SQVTM, ANQGSEA. V gave up 0 bases and J gave up 4 bases, with 9 bases separating them. The CDR3 has 13 amino acids. This sequence joins TRBV29-1 and TRBJ2-5, with D hard to call. Sample: peripheral blood or thyroid tissue (not recorded which). The TCR sequence derives from an adult man with Graves' hyperthyroidism. Here the CDR3 DNA reads TGCAGCGTTGAAGACGGCCTTTTAGAGACCCAGTACTTC. It encodes CSVEDGLLETQYF.